This T cell receptor (beta chain) came from a study of CD8 T cells in ankylosing spondylitis (dated by TCRdb to the late 2010s). The study in broad terms: T cell receptor beta repertoires were profiled in healthy donors and ankylosing spondylitis patients so that disease-linked TCR variants could be found. The full study cohort comprised 25 ankylosing spondylitis patients and roughly 100 healthy donors. Samples of peripheral blood were taken, and for ankylosing spondylitis patients, synovial fluid was collected as well.

Worth noting for this clonotype: Its antigen remains undetermined. No qualities accompany the bases; no much larger clone lies one base away.

What the authors observed across the whole study: The disease-linked clones showed a CD8+ phenotype and occurred at relatively low frequencies in peripheral blood. Significant enrichment of the disease-linked clones was reported in matched synovial fluid samples from ankylosing spondylitis patients. A TCR beta motif made up of several highly homologous amino acid variants appeared to be characteristic of blood from ankylosing spondylitis patients. Some motif variants had previously been reported in the synovial fluid and blood of reactive arthritis patients, which suggests shared mechanisms of disease initiation.

The CDR3 contains 15 residues, cysteine and phenylalanine counted. CDR3 DNA only is kept here, 45 bases in frame from base 1. From V the trimming removes 0 bases and from J it removes 7 bases, while the gene matches leave 5 bases of the junction unaccounted for. The germline V gene encodes CDR1 SGDLS and CDR2 YYNGEE. Sequencing took place on an Illumina HiSeq 2500. TCR beta libraries were prepared by quantitative 5'-RACE with molecular barcodes. Per the source publication's procedure: A new computational method based on a probabilistic model of VDJ rearrangement was used to identify disease-linked TCR variants. TCRdb reworked the public reads: Q25 trimming with fastp, MiXCR clone assembly, productive beta chains retained. Merged by CDR3 protein, the rows form single entries marked with the most common genes and DNA. TCRdb assigned the V and J calls; the authors' analysis was not used. This sample has about 340,000 distinct CDR3 sequences in its table, and roughly 20% of those were observed once. The leading ten clones occupy around 13% of the sample.

Sequenced material: blood, either unsorted or a sorted T cell fraction (not recorded which). The V and J genes are TRBV9 and TRBJ2-2, with 8 junctional bases fitting TRBD1. The TCR comes from a male donor with ankylosing spondylitis or in good health (not recorded which). The base sequence is TGTGCCAGCAGCGTAGTGGCAGGGGGCCTCGGGGAGCTGTTTTTT. Its protein reads: CASSVVAGGLGELFF.